Sequencing of this TCR beta chain was carried out in a study of T cell responses to AZD1222 COVID-19 vaccine. As regards this clone: What it binds is not known.

TCRdb's table, derived via immunoSEQ multiplex PCR, lists solely in-frame clones and lacks some. The sample shows approximately 89,000 clones, about 86% of them seen only once. The analysis combined second doses at about 4 or about 12 weeks. Points from the study as a whole: The study found vaccine-associated CD4 TCRs spanning spike, dominant at 160-218 and 743-854. It should be noted that donors were predominantly white British and more often female, and clonal diversity was possibly underestimated.

This TCR was recovered from an adult who received the AZD1222 COVID-19 vaccine. The sample was peripheral blood, taken 28 days after the second AZD1222 dose.

The CDR3 DNA sequence: TGTGCCAGCAGCCCCGGGACTAGCTTCTCCTACGAGCAGTACTTC. Encoded protein: CASSPGTSFSYEQYF. V and J are TRBV28 and TRBJ2-7, with 9 bases identical to TRBD2. V lost 6 bases to trimming and J lost 0 bases; unmatched junction nucleotides: 6. Germline V gene sequence: CDR1 MDHEN, CDR2 SYDVKM. The CDR3 contains 15 residues.